The clone carrying this TCR beta chain was observed many times. The V segment lost 4 bases and the J segment 2 bases; nucleotides outside the gene matches: 9. CDR3 length: 17 amino acids. CDR1 MDHEN and CDR2 SYDVKM come from the germline V gene. These data come from a study of human T cells and chemical hapten exposure. TCRdb processed the RACE reads anew with MiXCR; each CDR3 protein has one entry. The sample lists fewer than 40,000 distinct CDR3 sequences, roughly 5% seen once, with 13% in the top ten. The sample's time point: healthy volunteer bleed at 6 weeks. Blood, whole and unfractionated, served as the source for total RNA extraction.

V and J are TRBV28 and TRBJ2-3, with 10 nucleotides matching TRBD2. The clonotype originates from a human donor in good health. Some clones in this sample may be carry-over from other donors' samples. The specimen sequenced was whole blood. The CDR3 region is CASSSPIGLADTDTQYF. The CDR3 bases are TGTGCCAGCAGTTCCCCTATCGGACTAGCGGACACAGATACGCAGTATTTT.